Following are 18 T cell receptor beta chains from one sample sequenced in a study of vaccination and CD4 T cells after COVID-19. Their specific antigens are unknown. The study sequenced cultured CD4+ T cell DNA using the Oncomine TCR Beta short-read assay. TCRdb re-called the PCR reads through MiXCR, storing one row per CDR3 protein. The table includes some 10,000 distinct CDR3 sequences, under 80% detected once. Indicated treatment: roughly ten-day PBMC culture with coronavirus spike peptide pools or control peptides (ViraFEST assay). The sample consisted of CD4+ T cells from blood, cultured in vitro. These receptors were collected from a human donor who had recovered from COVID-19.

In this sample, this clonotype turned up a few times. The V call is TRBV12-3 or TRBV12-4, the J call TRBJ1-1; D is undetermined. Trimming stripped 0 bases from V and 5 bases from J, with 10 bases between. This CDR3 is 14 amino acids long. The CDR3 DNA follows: TGTGCCAGCAGTTTAGCCCGAGGTTGGACTGAAGCTTTCTTT. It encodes CASSLARGWTEAFF.

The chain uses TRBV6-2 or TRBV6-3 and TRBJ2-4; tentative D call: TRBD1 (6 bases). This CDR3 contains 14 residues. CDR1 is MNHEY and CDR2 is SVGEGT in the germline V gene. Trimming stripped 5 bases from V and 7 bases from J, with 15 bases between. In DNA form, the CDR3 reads TGTGCCAGCAGTACCCCGACAGGTTTCAACATTCAGTACTTC. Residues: CASSTPTGFNIQYF.

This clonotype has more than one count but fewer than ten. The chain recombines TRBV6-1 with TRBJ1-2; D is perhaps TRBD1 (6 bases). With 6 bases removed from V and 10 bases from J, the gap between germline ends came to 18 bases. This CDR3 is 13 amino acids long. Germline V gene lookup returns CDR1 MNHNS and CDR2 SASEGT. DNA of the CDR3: TGTGCCAGCAGCTTAGCTGCAGGGGCCACCTACACCTTC. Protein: CASSLAAGATYTF.

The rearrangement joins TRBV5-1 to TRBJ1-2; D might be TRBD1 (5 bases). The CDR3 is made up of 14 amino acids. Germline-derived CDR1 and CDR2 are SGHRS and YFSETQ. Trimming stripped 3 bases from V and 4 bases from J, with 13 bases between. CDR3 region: CASSSSRGAYGYTF. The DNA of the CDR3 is TGCGCCAGCAGCTCTTCGAGGGGCGCCTATGGCTACACCTTC.

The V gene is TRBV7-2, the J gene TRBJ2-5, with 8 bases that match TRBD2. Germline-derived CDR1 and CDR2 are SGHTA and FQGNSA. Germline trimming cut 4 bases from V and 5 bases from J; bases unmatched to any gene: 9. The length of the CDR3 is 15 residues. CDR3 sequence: CASSSIRGGVETQYF. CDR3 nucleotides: TGTGCCAGCAGCTCCATTCGGGGGGGAGTGGAGACCCAGTACTTC. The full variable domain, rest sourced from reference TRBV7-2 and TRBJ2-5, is GAGVSQSPSNKVTEKGKDVELRCDPISGHTALYWYRQSLGQGLEFLIYFQGNSAPDKSGLPSDRFSAERTGGSVSTLTIQRTQQEDSAVYLCASSSIRGGVETQYFGPGTRLLVL.

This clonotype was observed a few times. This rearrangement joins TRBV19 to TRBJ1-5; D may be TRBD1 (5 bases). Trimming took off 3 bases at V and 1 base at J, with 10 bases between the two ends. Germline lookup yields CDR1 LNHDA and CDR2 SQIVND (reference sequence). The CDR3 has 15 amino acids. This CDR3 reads CASSITRVSNQPQHF. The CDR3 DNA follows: TGTGCCAGTAGTATTACCAGGGTAAGCAATCAGCCCCAGCATTTT.

The CDR3 DNA reads TGCAGTGCTAGCGACGGGAGCTATGAGCAGTTCTTC. It specifies CSASDGSYEQFF. The chain uses TRBV20-1 and TRBJ2-1; tentative D call: TRBD2 (6 bases). There are 12 residues in the CDR3. Looked up from germline, CDR1 is DFQATT and CDR2 is SNEGSKA (reference sequence). Trimming cost V 3 bases and J 8 bases, with 11 bases left between them.

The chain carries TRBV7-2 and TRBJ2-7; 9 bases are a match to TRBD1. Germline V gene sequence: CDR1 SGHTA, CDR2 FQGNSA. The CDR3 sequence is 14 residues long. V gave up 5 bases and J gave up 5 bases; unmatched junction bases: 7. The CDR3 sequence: CASSPGTGWNEQYF. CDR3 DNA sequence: TGTGCCAGCAGCCCGGGGACAGGGTGGAACGAGCAGTACTTC.

CDR3 coding DNA: TGTGCCAGTAGTATAAAAGAGAGTGAAAAACTGTTTTTT. This codes for CASSIKESEKLFF. This rearrangement joins TRBV19 to TRBJ1-4; D is undetermined. Germline CDR1 LNHDA, CDR2 SQIVND (reference sequence). CDR3 length: 13 amino acids. The V end was cut by 2 bases, the J end by 7 bases, with 8 bases between.

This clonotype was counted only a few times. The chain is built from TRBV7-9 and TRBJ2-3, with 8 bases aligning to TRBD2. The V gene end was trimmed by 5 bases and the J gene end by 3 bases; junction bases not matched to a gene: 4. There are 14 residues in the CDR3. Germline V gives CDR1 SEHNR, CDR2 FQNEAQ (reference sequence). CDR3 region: CASSPAGGTDTQYF. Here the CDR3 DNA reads TGTGCCAGCAGCCCCGCGGGGGGAACAGATACGCAGTATTTT.

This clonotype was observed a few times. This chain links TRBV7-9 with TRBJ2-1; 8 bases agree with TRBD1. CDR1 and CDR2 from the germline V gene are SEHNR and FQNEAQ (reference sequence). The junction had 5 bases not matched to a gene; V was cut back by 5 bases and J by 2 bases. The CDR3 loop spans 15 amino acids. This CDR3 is CASSRTGFPYNEQFF. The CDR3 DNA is TGTGCCAGCAGCCGGACAGGGTTCCCCTACAATGAGCAGTTCTTC.

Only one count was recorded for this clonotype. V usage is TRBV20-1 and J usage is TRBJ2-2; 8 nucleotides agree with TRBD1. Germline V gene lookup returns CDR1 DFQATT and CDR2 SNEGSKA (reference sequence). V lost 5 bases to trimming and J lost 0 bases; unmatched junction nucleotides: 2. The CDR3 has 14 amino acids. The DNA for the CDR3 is TGCAGTGCTGGGACAGGCGCGAACACCGGGGAGCTGTTTTTT. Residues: CSAGTGANTGELFF.

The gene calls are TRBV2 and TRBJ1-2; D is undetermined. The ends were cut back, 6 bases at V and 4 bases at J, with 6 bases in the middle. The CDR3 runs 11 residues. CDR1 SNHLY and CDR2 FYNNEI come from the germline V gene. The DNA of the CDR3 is TGTGCCAGCAGATACAGCTATGGCTACACCTTC. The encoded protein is CASRYSYGYTF. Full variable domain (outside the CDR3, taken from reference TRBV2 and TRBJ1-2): EPEVTQTPSHQVTQMGQEVILRCVPISNHLYFYWYRQILGQKVEFLVSFYNNEISEKSEIFDDQFSVERPDGSNFTLKIRSTKLEDSAMYFCASRYSYGYTFGSGTRLTVV.

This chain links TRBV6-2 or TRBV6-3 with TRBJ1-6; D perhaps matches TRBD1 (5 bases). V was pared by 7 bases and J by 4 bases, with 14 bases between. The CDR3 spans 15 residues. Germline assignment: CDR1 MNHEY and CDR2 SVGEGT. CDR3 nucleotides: TGTGCCAGCAATCCCCGGACACCTTATAATTCACCCCTCCACTTT. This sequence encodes CASNPRTPYNSPLHF.

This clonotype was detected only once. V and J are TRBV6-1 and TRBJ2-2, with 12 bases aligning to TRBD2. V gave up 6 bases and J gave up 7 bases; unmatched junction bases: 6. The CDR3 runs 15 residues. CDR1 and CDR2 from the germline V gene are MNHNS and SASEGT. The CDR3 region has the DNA TGTGCCAGCAGGTCTAGCGGGAGGGCCGGCGGGGAGCTGTTTTTT. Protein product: CASRSSGRAGGELFF.

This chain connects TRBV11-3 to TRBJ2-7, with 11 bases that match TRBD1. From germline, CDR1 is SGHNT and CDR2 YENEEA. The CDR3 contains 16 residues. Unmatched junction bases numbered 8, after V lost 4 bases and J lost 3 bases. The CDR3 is CASSSKRTGGNYEQYF. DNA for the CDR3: TGTGCCAGCAGCTCAAAGCGGACAGGGGGCAACTACGAGCAGTACTTC.

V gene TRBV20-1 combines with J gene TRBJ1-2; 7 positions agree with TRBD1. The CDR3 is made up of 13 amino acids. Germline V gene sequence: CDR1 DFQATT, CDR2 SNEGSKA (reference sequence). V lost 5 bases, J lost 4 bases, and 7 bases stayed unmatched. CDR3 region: CSAFTGAGYGYTF. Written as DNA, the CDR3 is TGCAGTGCTTTTACAGGGGCCGGCTATGGCTACACCTTC.

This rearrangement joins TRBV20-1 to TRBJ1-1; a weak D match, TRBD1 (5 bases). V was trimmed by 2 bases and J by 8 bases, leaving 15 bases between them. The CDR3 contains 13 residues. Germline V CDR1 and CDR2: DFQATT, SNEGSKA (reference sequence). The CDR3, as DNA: TGCAGTGCTAGATCCTGGGGGGGATCCGAAGCTTTCTTT. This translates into CSARSWGGSEAFF.